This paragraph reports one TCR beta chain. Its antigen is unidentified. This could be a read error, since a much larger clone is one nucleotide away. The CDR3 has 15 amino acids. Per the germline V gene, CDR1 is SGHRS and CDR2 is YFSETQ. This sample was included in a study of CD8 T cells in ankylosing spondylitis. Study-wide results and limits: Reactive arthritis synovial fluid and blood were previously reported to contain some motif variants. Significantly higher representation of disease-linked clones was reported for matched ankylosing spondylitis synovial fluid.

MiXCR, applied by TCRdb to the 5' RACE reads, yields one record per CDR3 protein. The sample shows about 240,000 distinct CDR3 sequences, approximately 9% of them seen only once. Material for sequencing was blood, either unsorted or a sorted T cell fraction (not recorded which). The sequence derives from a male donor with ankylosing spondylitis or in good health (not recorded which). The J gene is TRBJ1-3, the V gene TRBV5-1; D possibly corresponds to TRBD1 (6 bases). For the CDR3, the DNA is TGCGCCAGCAGCTTTAACAGGGACTCCAGAAACGCCATATATTTT. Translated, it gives CASSFNRDSRNAIYF.